This TCR beta chain was identified during a study of T cell responses to AZD1222 COVID-19 vaccine. Broader study findings: With two AZD1222 doses given, Spike-specific TCR breadth and depth both rose.

V was trimmed by 0 bases and J by 4 bases, leaving 13 bases between them. Germline lookup yields CDR1 SGHRS and CDR2 YFSETQ. The CDR3 covers 16 residues. Data came from immunoSEQ multiplex PCR; TCRdb stores just in-frame clones and leaves some out. This sample has 100,000 to 150,000 clones, with around 87% found just once. As for this clone: Its target is unknown.

This receptor was taken from an adult in good health. Sequences were derived from peripheral blood, sampled on day 0 of AZD1222 vaccination. This sequence joins TRBV5-1 and TRBJ2-2; tentatively, D is TRBD1 (5 bases). The CDR3 loop is CASSLVRGGFTGELFF. In DNA form, the CDR3 reads TGCGCCAGCAGCTTGGTTAGGGGCGGATTCACCGGGGAGCTGTTTTTT.